The source of this T cell receptor (beta chain) is a study of T cells in Graves' hyperthyroidism and ophthalmopathy. Patients were excluded because of uncontrolled infection, other autoimmune disease, pregnancy or lactation. Isolation of PBMCs was performed on about 10 ml fresh peripheral blood. Details on this clonotype: Its antigen remains unknown.

Study-level findings and limits: Also found in blood were most expanded thyroid clonotypes above 0.001. Ophthalmopathy could be told apart from stable hyperthyroidism with a 13 V-J model.

The CDR3 is 13 residues long. Germline values: CDR1 MNHNS, CDR2 SASEGT. V lost 5 bases, J lost 4 bases, and 4 bases stayed unmatched. The source material, RNA transcripts, was used to amplify TCR beta CDR3 regions. An initial round of RT-PCR targeting the TCR CDR3 relied on the HTBI primer set. TCRdb re-derived calls from the multiplex PCR reads in MiXCR, one entry per CDR3 protein. The sample includes approximately 690,000 distinct CDR3 sequences, roughly 20% of them seen just once. The clonotype was recovered from a man aged 25 to 45 with Graves' ophthalmopathy. This rearrangement joins TRBV6-1 to TRBJ1-1; 7 nucleotides align to TRBD1. Sequencing was performed on blood. The CDR3 DNA sequence: TGTGCCAGCAGTCAACAGGGGTTCACTGAAGCTTTCTTT. Its translation: CASSQQGFTEAFF.